Listed below are T cell receptor beta chains from one sample, sequenced in a study of blood T cell repertoires in COVID-19. This table comes from immunoSEQ multiplex PCR, and its TCRdb copy is limited to in-frame clones, with some not included. The repertoire holds 300,000 to 400,000 clones, with roughly 90% as singletons. The sequenced sample consisted of peripheral blood. The receptor set was obtained from a woman between 25 and 40 years old with COVID-19, enrolled during active disease. Each CDR3 is given with its conserved first and last residue. A D gene is named only where the DNA matches it firmly. The size entry is marked missing in some rows and otherwise reads once, few, many or a size class.

D: TRBD1
J: TRBJ1-2
V: TRBV27
size: once
CDR3: CASSSTGSDGYTF
DNA: TGTGCCAGCAGCTCGACAGGGTCAGATGGCTACACCTTC

D: TRBD2
J: TRBJ2-7
V: TRBV11-2
size: once
CDR3: CASSLRLAGEGEQYF
DNA: TGTGCCAGCAGCTTGCGACTAGCGGGAGAAGGCGAGCAGTACTTC

D: -
J: TRBJ1-1
V: TRBV7-2
size: -
CDR3: CASTETVTEAFF
DNA: TGTGCCAGCACCGAGACAGTAACTGAAGCTTTCTTT

D: TRBD1
J: TRBJ1-2
V: TRBV19
size: -
CDR3: CASSIPGQGRNGYTF
DNA: TGTGCCAGTAGTATCCCAGGACAGGGAAGGAATGGCTACACCTTC

D: -
J: TRBJ1-5
V: TRBV7-9
size: -
CDR3: CASSLGPLQGSEPQHF
DNA: TGTGCCAGCAGCTTAGGGCCCCTTCAGGGATCCGAGCCCCAGCATTTT

D: -
J: TRBJ1-1
V: TRBV12-5
size: -
CDR3: CASGSRVAYTEAFF
DNA: TGTGCTAGTGGTTCCCGAGTTGCGTACACTGAAGCTTTCTTT

D: TRBD1
J: TRBJ1-5
V: TRBV6-5
size: -
CDR3: CASSFRGLNQPQHF
DNA: TGTGCCAGCAGTTTCAGGGGGTTAAATCAGCCCCAGCATTTT

D: -
J: TRBJ2-7
V: TRBV7-9
size: few
CDR3: CASSLIAGSPYEQYF
DNA: TGTGCCAGCAGCTTAATAGCAGGGTCGCCCTACGAGCAGTACTTC

D: TRBD2
J: TRBJ2-3
V: TRBV11-3
size: -
CDR3: CASSLDWTGTSGTIYKTDTQYF
DNA: TGTGCCAGCAGCTTAGATTGGACCGGGACTAGCGGGACAATATACAAGACAGATACGCAGTATTTT

D: -
J: TRBJ1-1
V: TRBV3-1/TRBV3-2
size: many
CDR3: CASSPRSETEAFF
DNA: TGTGCCAGCAGCCCCCGGAGTGAAACTGAAGCTTTCTTT

D: -
J: TRBJ1-1
V: TRBV11-2
size: -
CDR3: CASSQTRVNTEAFF
DNA: TGTGCCAGCAGCCAAACCAGGGTGAACACTGAAGCTTTCTTT

D: TRBD1
J: TRBJ2-7
V: TRBV5-6
size: -
CDR3: CASSFGTGVYEQYF
DNA: TGTGCCAGCAGCTTTGGGACAGGGGTGTACGAGCAGTACTTC

D: -
J: TRBJ2-5
V: TRBV12-3/TRBV12-4
size: -
CDR3: CASTVSGRKTQYF
DNA: TGTGCCAGCACCGTAAGTGGGAGGAAGACCCAGTACTTC

D: -
J: TRBJ1-6
V: TRBV18
size: -
CDR3: CASSDSSNSPLHF
DNA: TGTGCCAGCTCGGACAGTTCTAATTCACCCCTCCACTTT

D: TRBD1
J: TRBJ1-2
V: TRBV2
size: -
CDR3: CASSNKDRAYGYTF
DNA: TGTGCCAGCAGTAACAAGGACAGGGCATATGGCTACACCTTC

D: -
J: TRBJ2-3
V: TRBV29-1
size: -
CDR3: CSVVYTSTDTQYF
DNA: TGCAGCGTTGTATACACGAGCACAGATACGCAGTATTTT

D: TRBD2
J: TRBJ2-5
V: TRBV7-9
size: -
CDR3: CASSPSGRETQYF
DNA: TGTGCCAGCAGCCCTAGCGGGAGAGAGACCCAGTACTTC

D: -
J: TRBJ1-6
V: TRBV30
size: -
CDR3: CAWSAQNNSPLHF
DNA: TGTGCCTGGAGTGCACAGAATAATTCACCCCTCCACTTT

D: TRBD1
J: TRBJ1-5
V: TRBV19
size: -
CDR3: CASSIADRGRQPQHF
DNA: TGTGCCAGTAGTATAGCGGACAGGGGGAGGCAGCCCCAGCATTTT

D: -
J: TRBJ1-2
V: TRBV9
size: -
CDR3: CASRGLYGYTF
DNA: TGTGCCAGCAGGGGACTTTATGGCTACACCTTC

D: TRBD1
J: TRBJ1-1
V: TRBV30
size: -
CDR3: CACSRDSREAFF
DNA: TGTGCCTGTTCCCGGGACAGCCGTGAAGCTTTCTTT

D: TRBD2
J: TRBJ2-3
V: TRBV13
size: -
CDR3: CASSSRGRASTDTQYF
DNA: TGTGCCAGCAGCAGCCGTGGGAGGGCTAGCACAGATACGCAGTATTTT

D: -
J: TRBJ2-3
V: TRBV2
size: -
CDR3: CASSEANGGRAGDTQYF
DNA: TGTGCCAGCAGTGAAGCGAACGGGGGGCGAGCCGGAGATACGCAGTATTTT

D: -
J: TRBJ2-1
V: TRBV7-9
size: -
CDR3: CASSNTGLTYNEQFF
DNA: TGTGCCAGCAGCAATACGGGACTTACCTACAATGAGCAGTTCTTC

D: TRBD1
J: TRBJ2-7
V: TRBV11-2
size: -
CDR3: CASSLDLDRTLGVHEQYF
DNA: TGTGCCAGCAGCTTAGATCTGGACAGGACACTTGGAGTCCACGAGCAGTACTTC

D: -
J: TRBJ2-3
V: TRBV5-4
size: -
CDR3: CASSLEFQGTDTQYF
DNA: TGTGCCAGCAGCTTAGAATTTCAGGGTACAGATACGCAGTATTTT

D: TRBD1
J: TRBJ2-1
V: TRBV6-1
size: once
CDR3: CASSELGQANYNEQFF
DNA: TGTGCCAGCAGTGAACTGGGACAGGCTAACTACAATGAGCAGTTCTTC

D: -
J: TRBJ2-3
V: TRBV12-3/TRBV12-4
size: -
CDR3: CASMQGGTDTQYF
DNA: TGTGCCAGCATGCAGGGTGGGACAGATACGCAGTATTTT

D: TRBD2
J: TRBJ2-3
V: TRBV3-1/TRBV3-2
size: once
CDR3: CASSQDRLAGVPDTQYF
DNA: TGTGCCAGCAGCCAAGATAGGCTAGCGGGAGTACCAGATACGCAGTATTTT

D: TRBD1
J: TRBJ1-4
V: TRBV5-6
size: few
CDR3: CASRSSWSDRVANEKLFF
DNA: TGTGCCAGCAGATCTAGCTGGAGCGACAGGGTAGCTAATGAAAAACTGTTTTTT

D: TRBD1
J: TRBJ1-5
V: TRBV30
size: -
CDR3: CAWSGTGWGQPQHF
DNA: TGTGCCTGGAGTGGGACAGGGTGGGGGCAGCCCCAGCATTTT

D: -
J: TRBJ1-2
V: TRBV6-6
size: -
CDR3: CASSYSRDAANYGYTF
DNA: TGTGCCAGCAGTTACTCGCGGGACGCGGCTAACTATGGCTACACCTTC

D: -
J: TRBJ2-7
V: TRBV3-1/TRBV3-2
size: -
CDR3: CASSQGGLPYEQYF
DNA: TGTGCCAGCAGCCAAGGGGGACTTCCCTACGAGCAGTACTTC